The present entry profiles one T cell receptor beta chain with its context. The CDR3 has 11 residues. Germline V gives CDR1 SGHNT, CDR2 YYREEE (reference sequence). Trimming stripped 0 bases from V and 8 bases from J, with 5 bases between. The PCR had 60 Vbeta and 13 Jbeta primers. The method was immunoSEQ multiplex PCR; TCRdb's version includes in-frame clones alone and lacks a portion of them. This sample has some 100,000 clones, with 70% to 75% found just once. This entry comes from a study of cytomegalovirus exposure and HLA in healthy donors. The V and J genes are TRBV5-4 and TRBJ1-1; tentative D call: TRBD1 (5 bases). The source is a woman between 18 and 29 years old in good health and CMV-seropositive. Sequenced input: PBMCs. This CDR3 reads CASSLEGEAFF. CDR3 in DNA: TGTGCCAGCAGCTTGGAGGGGGAAGCTTTCTTT.